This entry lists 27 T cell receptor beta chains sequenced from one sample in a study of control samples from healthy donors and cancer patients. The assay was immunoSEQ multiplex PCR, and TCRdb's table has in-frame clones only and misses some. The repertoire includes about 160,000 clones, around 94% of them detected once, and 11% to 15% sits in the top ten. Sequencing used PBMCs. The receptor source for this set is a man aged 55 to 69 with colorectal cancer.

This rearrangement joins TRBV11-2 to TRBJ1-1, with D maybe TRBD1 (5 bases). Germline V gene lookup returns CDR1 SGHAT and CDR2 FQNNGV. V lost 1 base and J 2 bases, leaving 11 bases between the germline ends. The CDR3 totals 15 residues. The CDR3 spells CASSLVGGGNTEAFF. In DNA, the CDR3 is TGTGCCAGCAGCTTAGTGGGCGGGGGTAACACTGAAGCTTTCTTT.

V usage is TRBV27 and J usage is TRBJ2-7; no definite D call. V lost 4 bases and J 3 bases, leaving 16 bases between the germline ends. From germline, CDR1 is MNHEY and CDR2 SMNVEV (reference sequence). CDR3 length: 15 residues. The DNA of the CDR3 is TGTGCCAGCAGTTCCTTTTCGGCCGGAGACTACGAGCAGTACTTC. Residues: CASSSFSAGDYEQYF.

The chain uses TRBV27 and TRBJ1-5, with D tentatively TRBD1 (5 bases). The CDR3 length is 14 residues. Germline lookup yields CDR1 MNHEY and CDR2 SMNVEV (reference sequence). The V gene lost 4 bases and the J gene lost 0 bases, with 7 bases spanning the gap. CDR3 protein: CASSSGSSNQPQHF. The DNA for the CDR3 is TGTGCCAGCAGTTCAGGGAGTAGCAATCAGCCCCAGCATTTT.

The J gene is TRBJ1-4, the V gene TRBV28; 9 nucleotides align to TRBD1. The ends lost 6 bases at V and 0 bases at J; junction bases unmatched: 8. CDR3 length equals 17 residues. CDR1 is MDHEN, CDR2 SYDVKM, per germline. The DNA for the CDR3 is TGTGCCAGCAGCTCCGGGACAGGGAGCACAACTAATGAAAAACTGTTTTTT. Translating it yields CASSSGTGSTTNEKLFF.

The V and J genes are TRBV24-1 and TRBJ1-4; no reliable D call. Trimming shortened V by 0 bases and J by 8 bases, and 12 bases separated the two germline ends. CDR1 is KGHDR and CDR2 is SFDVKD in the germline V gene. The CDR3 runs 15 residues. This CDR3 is CATSDLVRGGEKLFF. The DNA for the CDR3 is TGTGCCACCAGTGATTTGGTCCGGGGAGGCGAAAAACTGTTTTTT.

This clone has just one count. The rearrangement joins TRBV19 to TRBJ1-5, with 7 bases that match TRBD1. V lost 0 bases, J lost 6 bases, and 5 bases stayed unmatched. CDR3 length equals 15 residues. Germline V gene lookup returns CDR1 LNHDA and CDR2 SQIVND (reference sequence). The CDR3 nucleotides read TGTGCCAGTAGTATAGAATTGACAGGGCGTCAGCCCCAGCATTTT. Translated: CASSIELTGRQPQHF.

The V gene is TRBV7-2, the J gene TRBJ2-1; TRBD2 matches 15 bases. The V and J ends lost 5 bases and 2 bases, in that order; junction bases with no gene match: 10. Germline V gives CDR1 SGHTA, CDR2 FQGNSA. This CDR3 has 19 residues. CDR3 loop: CASSQTGTSGGLAYNEQFF. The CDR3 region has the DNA TGTGCCAGCAGCCAAACCGGGACTAGCGGGGGGTTAGCCTACAATGAGCAGTTCTTC. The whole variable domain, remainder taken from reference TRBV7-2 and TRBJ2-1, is GAGVSQSPSNKVTEKGKDVELRCDPISGHTALYWYRQSLGQGLEFLIYFQGNSAPDKSGLPSDRFSAERTGGSVSTLTIQRTQQEDSAVYLCASSQTGTSGGLAYNEQFFGPGTRLTVL.

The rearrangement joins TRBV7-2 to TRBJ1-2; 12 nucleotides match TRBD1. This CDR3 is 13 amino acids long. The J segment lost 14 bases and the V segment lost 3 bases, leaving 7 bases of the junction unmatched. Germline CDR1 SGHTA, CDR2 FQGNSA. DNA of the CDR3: TGTGCCAGCAGCTTCCCGGGACAGGGGGCTAATACCTTC. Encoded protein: CASSFPGQGANTF.

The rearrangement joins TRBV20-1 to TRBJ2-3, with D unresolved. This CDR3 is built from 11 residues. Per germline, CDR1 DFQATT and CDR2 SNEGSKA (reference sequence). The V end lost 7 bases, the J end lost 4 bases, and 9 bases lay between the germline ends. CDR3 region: CSGPKADTQYF. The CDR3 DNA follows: TGCAGTGGCCCCAAGGCAGATACGCAGTATTTT.

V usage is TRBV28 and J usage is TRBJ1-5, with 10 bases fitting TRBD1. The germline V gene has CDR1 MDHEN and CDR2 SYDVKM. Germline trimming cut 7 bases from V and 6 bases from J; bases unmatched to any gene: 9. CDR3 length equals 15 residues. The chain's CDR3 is CASNPTGGLIQPQHF. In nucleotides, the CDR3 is TGTGCCAGCAATCCGACAGGGGGCTTGATTCAGCCCCAGCATTTT. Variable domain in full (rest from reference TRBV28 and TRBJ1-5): DVKVTQSSRYLVKRTGEKVFLECVQDMDHENMFWYRQDPGLGLRLIYFSYDVKMKEKGDIPEGYSVSREKKERFSLILESASTNQTSMYLCASNPTGGLIQPQHFGDGTRLSIL.

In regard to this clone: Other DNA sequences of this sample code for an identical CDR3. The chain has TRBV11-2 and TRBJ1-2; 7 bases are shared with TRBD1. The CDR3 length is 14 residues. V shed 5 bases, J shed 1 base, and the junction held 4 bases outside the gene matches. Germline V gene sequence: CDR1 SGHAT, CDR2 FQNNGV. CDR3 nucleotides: TGTGCCAGCAGCCCAGGACAGGATAACTATGGCTACACCTTC. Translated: CASSPGQDNYGYTF.

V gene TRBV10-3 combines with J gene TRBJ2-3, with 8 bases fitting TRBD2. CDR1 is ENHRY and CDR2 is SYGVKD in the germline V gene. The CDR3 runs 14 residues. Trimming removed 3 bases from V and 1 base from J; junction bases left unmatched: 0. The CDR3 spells CAISEAGGTDTQYF. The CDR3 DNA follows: TGTGCCATCAGTGAAGCGGGGGGCACAGATACGCAGTATTTT.

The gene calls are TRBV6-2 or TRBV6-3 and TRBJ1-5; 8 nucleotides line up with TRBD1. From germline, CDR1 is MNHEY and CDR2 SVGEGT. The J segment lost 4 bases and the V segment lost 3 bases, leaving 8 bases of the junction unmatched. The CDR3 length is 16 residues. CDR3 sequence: CASSYPTGGGNQPQHF. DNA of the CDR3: TGTGCCAGCAGTTATCCCACAGGGGGGGGGAATCAGCCCCAGCATTTT.

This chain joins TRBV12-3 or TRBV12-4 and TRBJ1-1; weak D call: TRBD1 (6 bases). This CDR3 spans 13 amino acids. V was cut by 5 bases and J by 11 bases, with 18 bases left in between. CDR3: CASSLKAGGDAFF. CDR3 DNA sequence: TGTGCCAGCAGTCTAAAGGCTGGGGGCGACGCTTTCTTT.

CDR3 coding DNA: TGTGCCAGTAGTATCTCGGCATACGACACTGAAGCTTTCTTT. It specifies CASSISAYDTEAFF. This rearrangement joins TRBV19 to TRBJ1-1; the D is unclear. In germline, CDR1 is LNHDA, CDR2 SQIVND (reference sequence). This CDR3 spans 14 amino acids. The V end was cut by 3 bases, the J end by 3 bases, with 11 bases between.

CDR3 coding DNA: TGTGCCAGCAGCTGGACTAGCGGGGCAACCGGGGAGCTGTTTTTT. Its protein is CASSWTSGATGELFF. This chain connects TRBV6-6 to TRBJ2-2; the match to TRBD2 covers 12 bases. CDR1 and CDR2 (germline): MNHNY, SVGAGI (reference sequence). Trimming at V came to 6 bases and at J to 5 bases, leaving 4 bases not matched to a gene. This CDR3 has 15 amino acids.

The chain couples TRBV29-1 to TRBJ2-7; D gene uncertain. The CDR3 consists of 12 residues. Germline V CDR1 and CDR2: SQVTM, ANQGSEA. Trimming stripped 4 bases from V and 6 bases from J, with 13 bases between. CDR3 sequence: CSVGARRGEQYF. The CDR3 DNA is TGCAGCGTTGGGGCCCGTCGCGGCGAGCAGTACTTC.

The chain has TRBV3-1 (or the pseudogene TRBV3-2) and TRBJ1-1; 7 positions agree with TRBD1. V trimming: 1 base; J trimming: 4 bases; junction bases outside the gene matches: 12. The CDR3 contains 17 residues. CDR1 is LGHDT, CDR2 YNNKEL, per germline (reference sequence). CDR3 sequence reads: CASSQGNRLGDSTEAFF. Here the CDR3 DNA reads TGTGCCAGCAGCCAAGGAAATCGGTTGGGGGACAGCACTGAAGCTTTCTTT.

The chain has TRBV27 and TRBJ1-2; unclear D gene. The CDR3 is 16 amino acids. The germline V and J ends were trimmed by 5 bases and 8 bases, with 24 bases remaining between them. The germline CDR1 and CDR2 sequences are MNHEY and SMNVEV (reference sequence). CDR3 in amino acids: CASSPQSRANYEGYTF. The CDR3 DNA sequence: TGTGCCAGCAGTCCCCAATCTCGGGCCAACTACGAGGGCTACACCTTC.

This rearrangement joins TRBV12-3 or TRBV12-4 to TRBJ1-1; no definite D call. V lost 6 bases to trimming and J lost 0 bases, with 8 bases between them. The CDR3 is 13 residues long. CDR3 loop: CASSSELNTEAFF. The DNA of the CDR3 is TGTGCCAGCAGCTCAGAATTGAACACTGAAGCTTTCTTT.

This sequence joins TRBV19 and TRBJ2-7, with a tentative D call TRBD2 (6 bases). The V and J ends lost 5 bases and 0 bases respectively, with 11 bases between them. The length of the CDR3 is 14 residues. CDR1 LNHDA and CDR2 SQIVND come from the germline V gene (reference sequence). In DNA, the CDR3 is TGTGCCAGTAGTTATGGGGGGTTCTCCTACGAGCAGTACTTC. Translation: CASSYGGFSYEQYF. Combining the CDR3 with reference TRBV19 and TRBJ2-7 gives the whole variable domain DGGITQSPKYLFRKEGQNVTLSCEQNLNHDAMYWYRQDPGQGLRLIYYSQIVNDFQKGDIAEGYSVSREKKESFPLTVTSAQKNPTAFYLCASSYGGFSYEQYFGPGTRLTVT.

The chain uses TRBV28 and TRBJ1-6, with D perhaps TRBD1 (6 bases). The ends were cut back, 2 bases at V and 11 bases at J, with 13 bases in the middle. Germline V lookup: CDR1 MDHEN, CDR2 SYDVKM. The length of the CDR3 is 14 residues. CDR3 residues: CASSLTGNWPPLHF. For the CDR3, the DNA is TGTGCCAGCAGTTTAACAGGGAATTGGCCACCCCTCCACTTT.

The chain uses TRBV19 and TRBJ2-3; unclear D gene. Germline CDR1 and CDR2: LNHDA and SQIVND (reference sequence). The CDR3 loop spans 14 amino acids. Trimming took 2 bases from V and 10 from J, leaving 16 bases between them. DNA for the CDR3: TGTGCCAGTAGTATAAAGGTCTCTGACACTGCGCAGTATTTT. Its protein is CASSIKVSDTAQYF.

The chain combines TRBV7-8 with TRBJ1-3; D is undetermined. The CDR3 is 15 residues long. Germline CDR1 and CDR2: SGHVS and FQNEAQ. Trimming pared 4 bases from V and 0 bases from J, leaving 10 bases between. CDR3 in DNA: TGTGCCAGCAGCTCCCCGGTAGCCTCTGGAAACACCATATATTTT. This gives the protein CASSSPVASGNTIYF.

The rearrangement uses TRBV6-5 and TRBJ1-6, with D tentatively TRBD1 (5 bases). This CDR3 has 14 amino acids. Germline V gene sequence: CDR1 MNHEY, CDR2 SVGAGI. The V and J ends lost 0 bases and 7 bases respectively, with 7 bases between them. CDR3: CASSYSRQNSPLHF. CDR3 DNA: TGTGCCAGCAGTTACTCGAGACAGAATTCACCCCTCCACTTT.

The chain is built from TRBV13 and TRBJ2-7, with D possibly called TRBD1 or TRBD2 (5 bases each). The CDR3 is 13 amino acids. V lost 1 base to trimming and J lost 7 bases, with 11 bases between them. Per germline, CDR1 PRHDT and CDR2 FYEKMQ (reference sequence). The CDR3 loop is CASSLDRGWEQYF. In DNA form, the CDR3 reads TGTGCCAGCAGCTTAGATCGGGGCTGGGAGCAGTACTTC.

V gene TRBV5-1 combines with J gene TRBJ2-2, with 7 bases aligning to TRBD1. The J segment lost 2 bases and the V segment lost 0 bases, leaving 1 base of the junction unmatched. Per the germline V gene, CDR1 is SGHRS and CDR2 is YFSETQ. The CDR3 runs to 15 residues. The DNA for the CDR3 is TGCGCCAGCAGCTTGGCAGGGGGAAACACCGGGGAGCTGTTTTTT. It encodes CASSLAGGNTGELFF.